This T cell receptor (beta chain) was sequenced in a study of siplizumab effects on memory and regulatory T cells. Assayed TCR templates numbered about 10^5 for each sample. The protocol was immunoSEQ multiplex PCR, while the TCRdb copy is restricted to in-frame clones and leaves out a portion. This table has about 46,000 clones, over 90% appearing once. Germline V gene data show CDR1 as SGDLS and CDR2 as YYNGEE. The length of the CDR3 is 14 residues. The V and J ends lost 3 bases and 5 bases respectively, with 14 bases between them. Study-level results: Alloreactive sequences that could be traced to unstimulated CD4+ memory cells showed a significant reduction under siplizumab.

A word on this clone: Its cognate antigen is unknown.

This chain links TRBV9 with TRBJ2-5; D remains ambiguous. This clonotype was sampled from a human donor in good health. Material for sequencing was CD8+ T cells sorted from blood. The DNA for the CDR3 is TGTGCCAGCAGCGCCCCCTTCGGGCCGGAGACCCAGTACTTC. The encoded protein is CASSAPFGPETQYF.